Each of the 27 T cell receptor beta chains below was sequenced from the same sample in a study of blood T cell repertoires in COVID-19. The protocol was immunoSEQ multiplex PCR, while the TCRdb copy is restricted to in-frame clones and leaves out a portion. The sample shows about 250,000 clones, approximately 85% of them seen only once. The sequencing sample was made of peripheral blood. The receptor set was obtained from a man between 50 and 59 years old with active or convalescent COVID-19.

The chain carries TRBV5-4 and TRBJ1-2; 9 positions agree with TRBD1. CDR1 SGHNT and CDR2 YYREEE come from the germline V gene (reference sequence). This CDR3 region has 14 residues. V shed 0 bases, J shed 7 bases, and the junction held 4 bases outside the gene matches. The CDR3 protein is CASSLATGGLGYTF. In DNA form, the CDR3 reads TGTGCCAGCAGCTTGGCTACAGGGGGCCTTGGCTACACCTTC.

CDR3 amino acids: CASSQDWGNQPQHF. CDR3 nucleotide sequence: TGCGCCAGCAGCCAAGACTGGGGCAATCAGCCCCAGCATTTT. This chain uses TRBV5-1 with TRBJ1-5; the D is unclear. Trimming stripped 4 bases from V and 2 bases from J, with 10 bases between. Germline CDR1 and CDR2: SGHRS and YFSETQ. This CDR3 region has 14 residues.

This sequence joins TRBV19 and TRBJ1-4, with 11 bases identical to TRBD1. Unmatched junction bases numbered 3, after V lost 7 bases and J lost 8 bases. This CDR3 has 13 residues. Looked up from germline, CDR1 is LNHDA and CDR2 is SQIVND (reference sequence). The CDR3 nucleotides are TGTGCCAGTACGGGACAGGGGGGGGAAAAACTGTTTTTT. Protein product: CASTGQGGEKLFF.

The count of this clone is one. The chain recombines TRBV6-5 with TRBJ1-5; D is unclear. The CDR3 is made up of 14 amino acids. Germline V gene lookup returns CDR1 MNHEY and CDR2 SVGAGI. V lost 6 bases, J lost 2 bases, and 11 bases lay in between. This CDR3 reads CASSSLLGNQPQHF. The CDR3, as DNA: TGTGCCAGCAGCTCCCTGTTAGGCAATCAGCCCCAGCATTTT.

The rearrangement uses TRBV28 and TRBJ2-7; the match to TRBD1 covers 7 bases. There are 16 residues in the CDR3. After removal of 2 bases from V and 5 bases from J, the junction contained 12 bases not matched to a gene. The germline V gene encodes CDR1 MDHEN and CDR2 SYDVKM. CDR3 DNA: TGTGCCAGCAGTTTAATTGAAGGGACAGAAGGTGACGAGCAGTACTTC. Its protein product is CASSLIEGTEGDEQYF.

The chain has TRBV6-1 and TRBJ2-3; 10 positions agree with TRBD2. V lost 6 bases, J lost 2 bases, and 5 bases stayed unmatched. The CDR3 extends over 15 amino acids. Germline CDR1 reads MNHNS; CDR2 reads SASEGT. CDR3 loop: CASSQLAGITDTQYF. DNA for the CDR3: TGTGCCAGCAGCCAACTAGCGGGGATCACAGATACGCAGTATTTT.

CDR3 coding DNA: TGTGCCATCCCGGGAGGTTCGGCTTGGGGCTACACCTTC. It yields the protein CAIPGGSAWGYTF. The genes are TRBV7-9 and TRBJ1-2; no firm D call. Between the trimmed V and J ends, which lost 10 bases and 8 bases, there was a span of 20 bases. Germline V gene data show CDR1 as SEHNR and CDR2 as FQNEAQ (reference sequence). This CDR3 has 13 residues.

V usage is TRBV6-5 and J usage is TRBJ1-3; D remains ambiguous. CDR3 length equals 14 residues. Trimming cost V 0 bases and J 2 bases, with 5 bases left between them. Per the germline V gene, CDR1 is MNHEY and CDR2 is SVGAGI. Here the CDR3 DNA reads TGTGCCAGCAGTTACTCCAGAACTGGAAACACCATATATTTT. Its translation is CASSYSRTGNTIYF.

The gene calls are TRBV5-5 and TRBJ1-3, with D possibly matching TRBD1 (5 bases). The CDR3 sequence is 15 residues long. Trimming stripped 6 bases from V and 3 bases from J, with 16 bases between. Germline V gene lookup returns CDR1 SGHKS and CDR2 YYEKEE (reference sequence). The CDR3 DNA sequence: TGTGCCAGCACCGTTGGCCCACAGGATGGAAACACCATATATTTT. Translation: CASTVGPQDGNTIYF. Filled out from reference TRBV5-5 and TRBJ1-3, the complete variable domain reads DAGVTQSPTHLIKTRGQQVTLRCSPISGHKSVSWYQQVLGQGPQFIFQYYEKEERGRGNFPDRFSARQFPNYSSELNVNALLLGDSALYLCASTVGPQDGNTIYFGEGSWLTVV.

This clone was detected once. This rearrangement joins TRBV2 to TRBJ1-1, with D unclear. CDR3 size: 14 residues. CDR1 and CDR2 from the germline V gene are SNHLY and FYNNEI. V was shortened by 7 bases and J by 0 bases, with 12 bases between the two germline ends. The CDR3 DNA follows: TGTGCCAGCACAATGCTCGGTTTGAACACTGAAGCTTTCTTT. Amino acids: CASTMLGLNTEAFF.

The chain employs TRBV7-9 and TRBJ2-7, with TRBD2 matching over 13 bases. This CDR3 is built from 15 residues. Germline V CDR1 and CDR2: SEHNR, FQNEAQ (reference sequence). Trimming took 4 bases from V and 2 from J; bases not matched to a gene: 2. CDR3: CASSYGTSGTYEQYF. CDR3 bases: TGTGCCAGCAGCTATGGGACTAGCGGGACCTACGAGCAGTACTTC.

The chain uses TRBV28 and TRBJ2-7; no reliable D call. The CDR3 is made up of 14 amino acids. Trimming cost V 3 bases and J 3 bases, with 12 bases left between them. Germline V gene lookup returns CDR1 MDHEN and CDR2 SYDVKM. The CDR3 DNA sequence: TGTGCCAGCAGTTTCCGACTGGCGAACTACGAGCAGTACTTC. Its translation is CASSFRLANYEQYF.

The chain uses TRBV28 and TRBJ2-3; possible D gene TRBD2, 5 bases. Germline V gene sequence: CDR1 MDHEN, CDR2 SYDVKM. V lost 7 bases and J lost 4, with 12 bases in between. CDR3 length: 13 residues. CDR3 bases: TGTGCCAGCAAAACTAGATTCGCAGATACGCAGTATTTT. Residues: CASKTRFADTQYF.

The V call is TRBV27, the J call TRBJ2-7, with D tentatively TRBD2 (7 bases). The CDR3 covers 18 residues. Trimming left V 6 bases short and J 5 bases short, with 29 bases between. Germline V lookup: CDR1 MNHEY, CDR2 SMNVEV (reference sequence). CDR3 sequence: CASRPRGAAGVSSHEQYF. DNA of the CDR3: TGTGCCAGCAGGCCTAGGGGGGCGGCGGGAGTCTCGTCCCACGAGCAGTACTTC.

A few counts support this clone. CDR3 coding DNA: TGTGCCAGTGAGATTAGCAATCAGCCCCAGCATTTT. This translates into CASEISNQPQHF. The J gene is TRBJ1-5, the V gene TRBV28; D gene ambiguous. There are 12 residues in the CDR3. Germline CDR1 and CDR2: MDHEN and SYDVKM. With 9 bases removed from V and 0 bases from J, the gap between germline ends came to 6 bases.

This sequence joins TRBV7-9 and TRBJ1-2; D call uncertain. This CDR3 is 15 amino acids long. V shed 5 bases and J shed 0 bases, with 13 bases lying between them. Looked up from germline, CDR1 is SEHNR and CDR2 is FQNEAQ (reference sequence). The CDR3 coding sequence is TGTGCCAGCAGCCGTGCGGCTGAGCCTAACTATGGCTACACCTTC. Protein product: CASSRAAEPNYGYTF.

This clone has a handful of counts. V usage is TRBV29-1 and J usage is TRBJ1-2; TRBD1 might be the D (6 bases). In germline, CDR1 is SQVTM, CDR2 ANQGSEA. The CDR3 runs to 13 residues. V was trimmed by 6 bases and J by 8 bases, leaving 19 bases between them. In DNA form, the CDR3 reads TGCAGCGTCCCCCTGGGGGGGGCAGAGGGCTACACCTTC. Its protein product is CSVPLGGAEGYTF.

This clone was picked up one time. The genes are TRBV9 and TRBJ2-3; D possibly corresponds to TRBD2 (6 bases). V was cut by 0 bases and J by 8 bases, with 13 bases left in between. Germline lookup yields CDR1 SGDLS and CDR2 YYNGEE. CDR3 length: 14 residues. As DNA, the CDR3 is TGTGCCAGCAGCGTAGTAGCGGAGGGTGCTACGCAGTATTTT. The encoded protein is CASSVVAEGATQYF.

This clone was counted only a few times. The rearrangement joins TRBV7-2 to TRBJ2-7; D is possibly TRBD2 (6 bases). Per the germline V gene, CDR1 is SGHTA and CDR2 is FQGNSA. The CDR3 has 14 residues. The V gene lost 4 bases and the J gene lost 2 bases, with 12 bases spanning the gap. CDR3 nucleotides: TGTGCCAGCAGCTCGGGAGTCCTCGCCTACGAGCAGTACTTC. Protein product: CASSSGVLAYEQYF.

This sequence joins TRBV7-9 and TRBJ2-4, with 15 bases lining up with TRBD2. Losses at the gene ends were 1 base for V and 7 bases for J; bases not matched to a gene: 5. The CDR3 length is 17 residues. The V gene's germline CDR1 is SEHNR and CDR2 FQNEAQ (reference sequence). The CDR3 reads CASSLGTSGRALNIQYF. CDR3 DNA sequence: TGTGCCAGCAGCTTAGGGACTAGCGGGAGGGCCCTGAACATTCAGTACTTC.

The genes are TRBV28 and TRBJ2-1, with TRBD2 matching over 10 bases. V lost 4 bases to trimming and J lost 7 bases; unmatched junction nucleotides: 13. Germline-derived CDR1 and CDR2 are MDHEN and SYDVKM. The CDR3 covers 17 residues. The CDR3 DNA is TGTGCCAGCAGTTCACAACTAGCGGGATTAGTAAGGAATGAGCAGTTCTTC. Amino acids: CASSSQLAGLVRNEQFF.

This clone was counted once. Here the CDR3 DNA reads TGTGCCATCAGCGCCGGGACAGGGAATGAAAAACTGTTTTTT. Its translation is CAISAGTGNEKLFF. The V call is TRBV10-3, the J call TRBJ1-4, with 9 nucleotides matching TRBD1. The CDR3 is made up of 14 amino acids. Germline CDR1 is ENHRY and CDR2 is SYGVKD. Trimming took 6 bases from V and 5 from J; bases not matched to a gene: 4.

The genes are TRBV28 and TRBJ1-6; 9 bases match TRBD1. The CDR3 length is 16 residues. The germline CDR1 and CDR2 sequences are MDHEN and SYDVKM. After removal of 5 bases from V and 10 bases from J, the junction contained 12 bases not matched to a gene. For the CDR3, the DNA is TGTGCCAGCAGTCCCGTCCGGGACAGGGTCGAGTCACCCCTCCACTTT. Translation: CASSPVRDRVESPLHF.

The chain carries TRBV30 and TRBJ1-2, with D hard to call. Germline V gene data show CDR1 as GTSNPN and CDR2 as SVGIG (reference sequence). Trimming stripped 0 bases from V and 9 bases from J, with 17 bases between. This CDR3 is built from 14 residues. CDR3 sequence: CAWSVPLGAGSYTF. DNA of the CDR3: TGTGCCTGGAGTGTCCCACTTGGTGCGGGGAGCTACACCTTC.

The V gene is TRBV6-1, the J gene TRBJ2-3, with D tentatively TRBD2 (6 bases). CDR3 length: 17 residues. Germline V lookup: CDR1 MNHNS, CDR2 SASEGT. V was shortened by 1 base and J by 0 bases, with 14 bases between the two germline ends. This CDR3 reads CASSEDRGTPSTDTQYF. For the CDR3, the DNA is TGTGCCAGCAGTGAAGACCGAGGGACTCCTAGCACAGATACGCAGTATTTT.

J is TRBJ1-1 and V is TRBV3-1 (or the pseudogene TRBV3-2), with 8 bases lining up with TRBD1. CDR1 is LGHDT, CDR2 YNNKEL, per germline (reference sequence). The CDR3 is 14 amino acids. Unmatched junction bases numbered 6, after V lost 2 bases and J lost 7 bases. CDR3 in amino acids: CASSQRQGQGEAFF. CDR3 DNA: TGTGCCAGCAGCCAACGACAGGGGCAGGGTGAAGCTTTCTTT.

V and J are TRBV4-1 and TRBJ1-6, with 8 bases that match TRBD1. CDR1 is MGHRA and CDR2 is YSYEKL in the germline V gene. CDR3 length: 18 amino acids. Germline trimming cut 2 bases from V and 5 bases from J; bases unmatched to any gene: 11. The CDR3 DNA sequence: TGCGCCAGCAGCCAAACCAAAACTCAGGGGGCCCATAATTCACCCCTCCACTTT. Protein product: CASSQTKTQGAHNSPLHF.